One sample yielded the 30 T cell receptor beta chains listed below, sequenced in a study of read filtering for tumor transcriptome and immune sequencing. This library used around 400 ng RNA and molecular barcoded adaptors spanning alpha/delta and beta/gamma chains. MiXCR was run by TCRdb on the reads, yielding one entry per CDR3 protein. The repertoire has roughly 46,000 distinct CDR3 sequences, 10% to 15% of them found once; the top ten carry roughly 15%. Sequences were obtained from a population of CD138-negative cells sorted from bone marrow. These receptors originate from a donor over 35 with multiple myeloma.

Of note for this clonotype: A far larger clone is off by one base, so a read error is likely. The chain links TRBV6-5 to TRBJ2-2; maybe TRBD1 (5 bases). Trimming left V 7 bases short and J 6 bases short, with 24 bases between. The CDR3 spans 17 residues. Germline assignment: CDR1 MNHEY and CDR2 SVGAGI. This chain's CDR3 is CASISGRVDKGSGELFF. Written as DNA, the CDR3 is TGTGCCAGCATTTCCGGCAGGGTGGACAAGGGCTCCGGGGAGCTGTTTTTT.

This clonotype was counted at least ten times. The chain couples TRBV2 to TRBJ2-7, with D hard to call. V gave up 0 bases and J gave up 5 bases, with 8 bases separating them. There are 13 residues in the CDR3. Germline CDR1 is SNHLY and CDR2 is FYNNEI. Here the CDR3 DNA reads TGTGCCAGCAGTGAAGCGGGTAGGGACGAGCAGTACTTC. It translates to CASSEAGRDEQYF.

Notes on this clonotype: The junction departs from the called germline gene at one end, perhaps through a read error. The gene calls are TRBV20-1 and TRBJ2-1; tentative D call: TRBD2 (6 bases). This CDR3 comprises 14 residues. Germline V gene data show CDR1 as DFQATT and CDR2 as SNEGSKA (reference sequence). CDR3 loop: CSARAQNSGSGLFF. In nucleotides, the CDR3 is TGCAGTGCCAGAGCTCAAAATAGCGGAAGCGGGCTGTTCTTC.

This clonotype appeared many times. This rearrangement joins TRBV24-1 to TRBJ2-1; 8 bases align to TRBD1. The CDR3 has 14 residues. The germline V gene encodes CDR1 KGHDR and CDR2 SFDVKD. J gave up 10 bases and V 3 bases, and 7 bases lay outside the gene matches. The chain's CDR3 is CATSDVYRGSEQFF. The CDR3, as DNA: TGTGCCACCAGTGATGTTTACAGGGGGTCAGAGCAGTTCTTC.

As concerns this clonotype: This clone may be a read error of a much larger clone one base away. The V gene is TRBV7-9, the J gene TRBJ2-5; D is unclear. Trimming stripped 5 bases from V and 7 bases from J, with 26 bases between. The germline gives CDR1 SEHNR, CDR2 FQNEAQ (reference sequence). The CDR3 is made up of 17 amino acids. The chain's CDR3 is CASSIRSSVQPKGTQYF. The CDR3 region has the DNA TGTGCCAGCAGCATTAGGAGCTCAGTTCAGCCAAAAGGGACCCAGTACTTC.

The genes are TRBV21-1 and TRBJ2-1; TRBD1, the D gene given by the table, was not confirmed from the DNA. TRBV21-1 counts as a pseudogene. The CDR3 has 15 amino acids. CDR3 DNA sequence: TGTGCCAGCAGCTGCCGAGACAGACCCTACAATGAGCAGTTCTTC. Translating it yields CASSCRDRPYNEQFF.

This clonotype is labeled medium-sized. V is TRBV29-1 and J is TRBJ2-1, with 7 bases fitting TRBD1. Germline-derived CDR1 and CDR2 are SQVTM and ANQGSEA. The junction had 5 bases not matched to a gene; V was cut back by 6 bases and J by 6 bases. This CDR3 is built from 12 residues. The CDR3 bases are TGCAGCGTCACACAGGGGTCCAATGAGCAGTTCTTC. Its protein is CSVTQGSNEQFF.

This clonotype was seen a few times. This may come from a read error, since a much larger clone is one base off. The rearrangement uses TRBV20-1 and TRBJ2-7; D remains ambiguous. This CDR3 comprises 14 residues. The germline V gene has CDR1 DFQATT and CDR2 SNEGSKA (reference sequence). Trimming took 3 bases from V and 3 from J, leaving 15 bases between them. CDR3 nucleotide sequence: TGCAGTGCTAGCCCGTTGGGGTGGAACTACGAGCAGTACTTC. This codes for CSASPLGWNYEQYF.

The table lists this clonotype with many counts. The chain combines TRBV6-5 with TRBJ2-3, with 7 bases identical to TRBD1. The germline gives CDR1 MNHEY, CDR2 SVGAGI. Trimming at V came to 6 bases and at J to 6 bases, leaving 3 bases not matched to a gene. The CDR3 is 12 residues long. The CDR3, as DNA: TGTGCCAGCAGGACAGGGACCGATACGCAGTATTTT. The encoded protein is CASRTGTDTQYF.

In this sample, this clonotype turned up many times. This sequence joins TRBV18 and TRBJ1-2; D is perhaps TRBD1 (6 bases). The germline V and J ends were trimmed by 4 bases and 6 bases, with 18 bases remaining between them. Per germline, CDR1 KGHSH and CDR2 LQKENI. The CDR3 has 15 residues. As DNA, the CDR3 is TGTGCCAGCTCACTCCGACAGGATGGAACTGATGGCTACACCTTC. It specifies CASSLRQDGTDGYTF. Filled out from reference TRBV18 and TRBJ1-2, the complete variable domain reads NAGVMQNPRHLVRRRGQEARLRCSPMKGHSHVYWYRQLPEEGLKFMVYLQKENIIDESGMPKERFSAEFPKEGPSILRIQQVVRGDSAAYFCASSLRQDGTDGYTFGSGTRLTVV.

This clonotype was detected ten times or more. The V call is TRBV5-6, the J call TRBJ1-1, with D possibly TRBD1 on 5 matching bases. The CDR3 is made up of 17 amino acids. V dropped 4 bases and J dropped 5 bases, with 24 bases sitting between them. Germline-derived CDR1 and CDR2 are SGHDT and YYEEEE. CDR3 protein: CASSTEPGDRVGTEAFF. The CDR3 DNA sequence: TGTGCCAGCAGCACGGAACCGGGGGATAGGGTGGGGACTGAAGCTTTCTTT.

This clonotype was recorded many times. The CDR3 DNA follows: TGTGCCAGCAGCTCGCAAGTACCCACAGATACGCAGTATTTT. Its protein is CASSSQVPTDTQYF. The chain links TRBV7-6 to TRBJ2-3; D gene ambiguous. The CDR3 length is 14 residues. CDR1 SGHVS and CDR2 FNYEAQ come from the germline V gene. V was trimmed by 4 bases and J by 2 bases, leaving 10 bases between them.

Details on this clonotype: A much larger clonotype is one base distant, so this may be a read error. A read error is likely, as this CDR3 ends without the conserved phenylalanine or tryptophan. The chain recombines TRBV10-3 with TRBJ2-7; maybe TRBD1 (6 bases). The V gene lost 2 bases and the J gene lost 0 bases, with 8 bases spanning the gap. This CDR3 contains 14 residues. Germline loops: CDR1 ENHRY, CDR2 SYGVKD. Here the CDR3 DNA reads TGTGCCATCAGTGAGAGGGACAACTCCTACGAGCAGTACCTC. It is translated as CAISERDNSYEQYL.

On this clonotype itself: This likely came from a read error, as a far larger clone is one base away. The genes are TRBV6-5 and TRBJ1-6, with D unresolved. The CDR3 is 8 amino acids. Germline values: CDR1 MNHEY, CDR2 SVGAGI. In DNA, the CDR3 is TGTGCCAGCGAGGTTGGTCTCTTT. It codes for CASEVGLF.

This clonotype has ten or more counts. This chain joins TRBV20-1 and TRBJ2-7, with unresolved D. CDR3 size: 15 residues. Germline V lookup: CDR1 DFQATT, CDR2 SNEGSKA (reference sequence). V dropped 0 bases and J dropped 4 bases, with 16 bases sitting between them. The CDR3 protein is CSARDPPGRRYEQYF. The CDR3 coding sequence is TGCAGTGCTAGAGACCCACCAGGTCGGCGGTACGAGCAGTACTTC.

Comment on this clonotype: A much larger clone sits a single nucleotide away, making a read error possible. The rearrangement links TRBV7-2 to TRBJ2-5; D may be TRBD2 (5 bases). In germline, CDR1 is SGHTA, CDR2 FQGNSA. The CDR3 length is 15 residues. This CDR3 reads CASSFGSTSGETQHF. The DNA for the CDR3 is TGTGCCAGCAGCTTCGGGTCAACCTCCGGGGAGACCCAGCACTTC.

This clonotype has more than one count but fewer than ten. Likely a read error: the CDR3 ends without its conserved phenylalanine or tryptophan. This chain uses TRBV4-2 with TRBJ2-4; 8 nucleotides align to TRBD1. The CDR3 runs to 14 residues. Germline loops: CDR1 LGHNA, CDR2 YNFKEQ. Losses at the gene ends were 1 base for V and 10 bases for J; bases not matched to a gene: 6. The CDR3 coding sequence is TGTGCCAGCAGCCAAGGGGACAGGCCATGGATTCAGTACCTC. It translates to CASSQGDRPWIQYL.

This clonotype was found many times. J is TRBJ2-4 and V is TRBV7-8; D is perhaps TRBD1 or TRBD2 (5 bases each). Per germline, CDR1 SGHVS and CDR2 FQNEAQ. The V gene lost 5 bases and the J gene lost 4 bases, with 21 bases spanning the gap. CDR3 size: 17 residues. The CDR3 DNA reads as TGTGCCAGCAGCCTACCCACCGGGGAGAAGGGGAAAAACATTCAGTACTTC. Translated, it gives CASSLPTGEKGKNIQYF. Looking up the rest from reference TRBV7-8 and TRBJ2-4 gives the full variable domain: GAGVSQSPRYKVAKRGQDVALRCDPISGHVSLFWYQQALGQGPEFLTYFQNEAQLDKSGLPSDRFFAERPEGSVSTLKIQRTQQEDSAVYLCASSLPTGEKGKNIQYFGAGTRLSVL.

Regarding this clonotype: The conserved phenylalanine or tryptophan normally closing the CDR3 is absent here, so this likely arose from a read error. This chain connects TRBV20-1 to TRBJ2-3, with 8 bases aligning to TRBD2. From germline, CDR1 is DFQATT and CDR2 SNEGSKA (reference sequence). The V gene end was trimmed by 6 bases and the J gene end by 5 bases; junction bases not matched to a gene: 7. The CDR3 runs to 13 residues. CDR3 bases: TGCAGTGCAACAAGCGGGAGTATAGATACGCAGTATCTT. It codes for CSATSGSIDTQYL.

This clonotype has more than one count but fewer than ten. Being one base from a much bigger clone, this may be a read error. The chain is built from TRBV7-9 and TRBJ1-1, with D perhaps matching TRBD1 (6 bases). The CDR3 is 14 residues long. The germline V gene encodes CDR1 SEHNR and CDR2 FQNEAQ (reference sequence). The CDR3 sequence: CASSYNRRGTVAFF. CDR3 DNA: TGTGCCAGCAGCTACAACAGGAGGGGGACTGTAGCTTTCTTT. The whole variable domain, remainder taken from reference TRBV7-9 and TRBJ1-1, is DTGVSQNPRHKITKRGQNVTFRCDPISEHNRLYWYRQTLGQGPEFLTYFQNEAQLEKSRLLSDRFSAERPKGSFSTLEIQRTEQGDSAMYLCASSYNRRGTVAFFGQGTRLTVV.

In its sample, this clonotype was seen many times. The chain combines TRBV4-3 with TRBJ2-2; tentatively, D is TRBD1 (5 bases). Per the germline V gene, CDR1 is LGHNA and CDR2 is YSLEER. V lost 4 bases to trimming and J lost 6 bases, with 15 bases between them. CDR3 size: 15 residues. This chain's CDR3 is CASSPSYRLAGELFF. In DNA, the CDR3 is TGCGCCAGCAGCCCGAGCTACAGGCTTGCCGGGGAGCTGTTTTTT.

This clonotype was recorded many times. The chain joins TRBV6-2 or TRBV6-3 to TRBJ2-6; no clear D gene. The V and J ends lost 8 bases and 4 bases respectively, with 15 bases between them. The CDR3 consists of 15 residues. Germline V gene sequence: CDR1 MNHEY, CDR2 SVGEGT. DNA of the CDR3: TGTGCCAGCGGCCGGTCACGAATCGGGGCCAACGTCCTGACTTTC. As protein: CASGRSRIGANVLTF.

In this sample, this clonotype turned up many times. This may be a read error, as it is one base from a much larger clone. The V gene is TRBV7-9, the J gene TRBJ2-1; 7 positions match TRBD2. This CDR3 spans 14 amino acids. The germline CDR1 and CDR2 sequences are SEHNR and FQNEAQ (reference sequence). CDR3: CASSGRGSYKEQFF. The CDR3, as DNA: TGTGCCAGCAGCGGGAGGGGTTCCTACAAGGAGCAGTTCTTC.

This clonotype has a count of ten or more. This chain's CDR3 is CASSQDLLAGGSDTQYF. The CDR3 nucleotides are TGTGCCAGCAGCCAAGATCTGCTTGCGGGAGGATCTGATACGCAGTATTTT. V is TRBV14 and J is TRBJ2-3; 8 bases agree with TRBD2. The CDR3 runs 17 residues. V shed 0 bases, J shed 6 bases, and the junction held 11 bases outside the gene matches. Germline values: CDR1 SGHDN, CDR2 FVKESK. Full variable domain (remainder filled in from reference TRBV14 and TRBJ2-3): EAGVTQFPSHSVIEKGQTVTLRCDPISGHDNLYWYRRVMGKEIKFLLHFVKESKQDESGMPNNRFLAERTGGTYSTLKVQPAELEDSGVYFCASSQDLLAGGSDTQYFGPGTRLTVL.

This clonotype occurred many times. The gene calls are TRBV20-1 and TRBJ1-5; a possible D gene is TRBD1 (5 bases). The CDR3 extends over 14 amino acids. The V gene lost 6 bases and the J gene lost 0 bases, with 12 bases spanning the gap. The V gene's germline CDR1 is DFQATT and CDR2 SNEGSKA (reference sequence). The DNA for the CDR3 is TGCAGTGCCGGAGGGGCAGCTAGCAATCAGCCCCAGCATTTT. Amino acids: CSAGGAASNQPQHF.

To note about this clonotype: A far larger clone lies a single base away; this is likely a read error. As the CDR3 is not closed by the conserved phenylalanine or tryptophan, this likely results from a read error. DNA for the CDR3: TGTGCCAGCCGATTCACCTTGAGCTCCTACAATGAGCAGTTCCTC. Translated, it gives CASRFTLSSYNEQFL. The chain joins TRBV7-9 to TRBJ2-1; D not resolved. Germline V gene lookup returns CDR1 SEHNR and CDR2 FQNEAQ (reference sequence). Trimming cost V 8 bases and J 0 bases, with 14 bases left between them. CDR3 length: 15 residues.

This clonotype was found many times. The chain has TRBV6-2 or TRBV6-3 and TRBJ2-4, with D perhaps TRBD2 (7 bases). From germline, CDR1 is MNHEY and CDR2 SVGEGT. The CDR3 covers 15 residues. Trimming removed 5 bases from V and 6 bases from J, with 17 bases in between. The CDR3 DNA sequence: TGTGCCAGCAGTCTGTCGGGGGCTAGCGGAAACATTCAGTACTTC. It encodes CASSLSGASGNIQYF.

This clonotype was counted ten times or more. The chain links TRBV6-5 to TRBJ2-1, with 8 bases identical to TRBD1. CDR1 is MNHEY, CDR2 SVGAGI, per germline. V was clipped by 6 bases and J by 7 bases; unmatched bases: 11. This CDR3 is built from 15 residues. The CDR3 nucleotides read TGTGCCAGCAGAGCCGCGGGACAGGTCAATAATGAGCAGTTCTTC. This encodes CASRAAGQVNNEQFF.

The CDR3 bases are TGTGCCTGGAGTGTACTAAGGGACCTGGGTGAGCAGTACTTC. The encoded protein is CAWSVLRDLGEQYF. This chain joins TRBV30 and TRBJ2-7; D may correspond to TRBD1 or TRBD2 (5 bases each). The CDR3 loop spans 14 amino acids. V shed 0 bases and J shed 7 bases, with 16 bases lying between them. Germline V gene data show CDR1 as GTSNPN and CDR2 as SVGIG (reference sequence).

This clonotype occurred many times. This chain uses TRBV4-3 with TRBJ2-1, with 9 bases matching TRBD2. This CDR3 spans 16 amino acids. V shed 0 bases and J 6 bases; nucleotides not matched to a gene: 6. Germline lookup yields CDR1 LGHNA and CDR2 YSLEER. The CDR3 nucleotides are TGCGCCAGCAGCCAAGATCTAGGAGCGGGAGGCAATGAGCAGTTCTTC. This codes for CASSQDLGAGGNEQFF.